The 5 T cell receptor beta chains presented below share a single source sample, sequenced in a study of OX40 agonist ivuxolimab in advanced cancers. Using immunoSEQ multiplex PCR, the repertoire was profiled, and TCRdb retains in-frame clones only, with some absent. Of some 72,000 clones detected, approximately 90% appear once; the ten largest clones hold 11%. Sequenced here: CD4+ or CD8+ T cells sorted from blood, sampled in a trial of the OX40 agonist ivuxolimab. The receptors come from an adult with an advanced solid tumor such as melanoma, head and neck, liver or kidney cancer.

This rearrangement joins TRBV7-9 to TRBJ1-5, with D possibly matching TRBD1 (5 bases). The germline V gene encodes CDR1 SEHNR and CDR2 FQNEAQ (reference sequence). This CDR3 has 15 residues. V shed 5 bases and J shed 4 bases, with 15 bases lying between them. CDR3 DNA sequence: TGTGCCAGCAGCGCCCCAGGGATGAGAAATCAGCCCCAGCATTTT. Translated: CASSAPGMRNQPQHF.

The chain recombines TRBV9 with TRBJ1-2, with D perhaps TRBD1 (6 bases). The CDR3 loop spans 15 amino acids. Trimming took 0 bases from V and 4 from J, leaving 13 bases between them. CDR1 and CDR2 (germline): SGDLS, YYNGEE. The CDR3, as DNA: TGTGCCAGCAGCGTAGAGGGGGGCGACATCTATGGCTACACCTTC. It codes for CASSVEGGDIYGYTF.

The chain recombines TRBV5-4 with TRBJ1-2; the match to TRBD1 covers 7 bases. CDR3 size: 15 residues. CDR1 is SGHNT and CDR2 is YYREEE in the germline V gene (reference sequence). Trimming removed 4 bases from V and 4 bases from J; junction bases left unmatched: 10. CDR3 bases: TGTGCCAGCAGCGGGCAAGTGACAGGGACCTATGGCTACACCTTC. Its translation is CASSGQVTGTYGYTF.

V usage is TRBV11-2 and J usage is TRBJ2-1; TRBD2 matches 9 bases. V lost 5 bases and J lost 8; bases outside the gene matches: 10. CDR1 and CDR2 (germline): SGHAT, FQNNGV. CDR3 length: 15 residues. CDR3 nucleotide sequence: TGTGCCAGCAGCCTTAGCGGGGGCCCCGTTTATGAGCAGTTCTTC. Amino acids: CASSLSGGPVYEQFF.

The chain links TRBV7-9 to TRBJ2-1, with TRBD2 matching over 13 bases. Per germline, CDR1 SEHNR and CDR2 FQNEAQ (reference sequence). After removal of 5 bases from V and 6 bases from J, the junction contained 7 bases not matched to a gene. CDR3 size: 16 residues. The DNA of the CDR3 is TGTGCCAGCAGCCCCGGGACTAGCGGGGCCCTCAATGAGCAGTTCTTC. Encoded protein: CASSPGTSGALNEQFF.